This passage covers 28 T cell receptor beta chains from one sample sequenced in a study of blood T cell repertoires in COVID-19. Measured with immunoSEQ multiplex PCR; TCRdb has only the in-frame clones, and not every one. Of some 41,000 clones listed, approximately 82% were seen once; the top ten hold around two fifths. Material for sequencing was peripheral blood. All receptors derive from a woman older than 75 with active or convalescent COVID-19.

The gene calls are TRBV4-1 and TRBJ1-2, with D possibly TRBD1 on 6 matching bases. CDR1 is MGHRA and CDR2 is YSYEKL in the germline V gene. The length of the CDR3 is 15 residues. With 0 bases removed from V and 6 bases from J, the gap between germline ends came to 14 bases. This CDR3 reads CASSQDRGALDGYTF. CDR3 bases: TGCGCCAGCAGCCAAGATCGGGGGGCCCTAGATGGCTACACCTTC.

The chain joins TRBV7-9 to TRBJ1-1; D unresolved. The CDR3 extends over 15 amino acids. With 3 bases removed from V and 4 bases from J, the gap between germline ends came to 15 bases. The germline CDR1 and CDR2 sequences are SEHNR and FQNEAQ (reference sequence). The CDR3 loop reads CASSFNQPRGTEAFF. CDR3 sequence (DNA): TGTGCCAGCAGCTTTAATCAACCCCGAGGCACTGAAGCTTTCTTT.

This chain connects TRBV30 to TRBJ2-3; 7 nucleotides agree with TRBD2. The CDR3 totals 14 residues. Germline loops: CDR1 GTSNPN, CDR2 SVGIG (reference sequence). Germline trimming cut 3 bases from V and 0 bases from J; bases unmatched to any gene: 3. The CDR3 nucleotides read TGTGCCTGGAGGGGGGGGATTAGCACAGATACGCAGTATTTT. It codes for CAWRGGISTDTQYF.

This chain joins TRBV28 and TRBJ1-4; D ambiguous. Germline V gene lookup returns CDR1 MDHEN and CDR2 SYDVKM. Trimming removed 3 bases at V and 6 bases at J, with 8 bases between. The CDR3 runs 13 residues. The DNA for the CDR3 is TGTGCCAGCAGTTTTACCCGGGATGAAAAACTGTTTTTT. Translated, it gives CASSFTRDEKLFF. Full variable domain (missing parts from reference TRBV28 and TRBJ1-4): DVKVTQSSRYLVKRTGEKVFLECVQDMDHENMFWYRQDPGLGLRLIYFSYDVKMKEKGDIPEGYSVSREKKERFSLILESASTNQTSMYLCASSFTRDEKLFFGSGTQLSVL.

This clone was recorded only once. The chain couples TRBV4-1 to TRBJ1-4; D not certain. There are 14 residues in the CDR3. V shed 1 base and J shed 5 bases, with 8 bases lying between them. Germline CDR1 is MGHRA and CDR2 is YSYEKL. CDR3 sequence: CASSQGGQNEKLFF. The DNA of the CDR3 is TGCGCCAGCAGCCAAGGCGGGCAGAATGAAAAACTGTTTTTT.

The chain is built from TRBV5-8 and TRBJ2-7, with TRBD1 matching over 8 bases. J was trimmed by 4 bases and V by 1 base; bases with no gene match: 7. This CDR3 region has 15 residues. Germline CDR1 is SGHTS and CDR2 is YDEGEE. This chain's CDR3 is CASSLQGALSYEQYF. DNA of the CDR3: TGTGCCAGCAGCTTGCAGGGGGCACTTTCTTACGAGCAGTACTTC.

DNA for the CDR3: TGTGCCATCAGTGAGGGACAGTTTGGAAATCAGCCCCAGCATTTT. This encodes CAISEGQFGNQPQHF. The chain links TRBV10-3 to TRBJ1-5, with D tentatively TRBD1 (6 bases). The V end was cut by 2 bases, the J end by 4 bases, with 12 bases between. The CDR3 is 15 residues long. Germline V gives CDR1 ENHRY, CDR2 SYGVKD.

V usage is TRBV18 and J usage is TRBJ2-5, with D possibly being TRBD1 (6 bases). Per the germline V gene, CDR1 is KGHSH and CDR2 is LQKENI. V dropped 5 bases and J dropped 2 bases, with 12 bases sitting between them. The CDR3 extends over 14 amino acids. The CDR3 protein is CASSSGQLQETQYF. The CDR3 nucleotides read TGTGCCAGCTCATCCGGACAGCTACAAGAGACCCAGTACTTC.

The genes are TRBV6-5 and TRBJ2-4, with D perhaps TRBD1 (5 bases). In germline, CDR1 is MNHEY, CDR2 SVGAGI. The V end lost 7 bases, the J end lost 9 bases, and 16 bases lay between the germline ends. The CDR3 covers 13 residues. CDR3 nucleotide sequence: TGTGCCAGCACTGCTCAGGGTCGTGGCATTCAGTACTTC. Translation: CASTAQGRGIQYF.

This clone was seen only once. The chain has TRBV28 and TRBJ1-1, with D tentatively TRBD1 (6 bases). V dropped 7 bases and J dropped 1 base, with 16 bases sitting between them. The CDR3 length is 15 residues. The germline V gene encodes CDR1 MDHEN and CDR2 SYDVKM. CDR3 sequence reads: CASMTAGRGNTEAFF. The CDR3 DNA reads TGTGCCAGCATGACCGCGGGCAGGGGGAACACTGAAGCTTTCTTT.

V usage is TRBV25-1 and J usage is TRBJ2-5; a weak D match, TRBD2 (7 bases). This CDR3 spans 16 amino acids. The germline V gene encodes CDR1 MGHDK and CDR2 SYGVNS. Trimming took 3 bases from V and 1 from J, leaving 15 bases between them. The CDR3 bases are TGTGCCAGCAGTGATAACAGGGAGGGTAGCCAAGAGACCCAGTACTTC. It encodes CASSDNREGSQETQYF.

The CDR3 spells CATSEPGPSGLEQFF. CDR3 in DNA: TGTGCCACCAGTGAGCCGGGCCCCAGCGGTTTGGAGCAGTTCTTC. This chain uses TRBV24-1 with TRBJ2-1, with D possibly matching TRBD2 (5 bases). This CDR3 region has 15 residues. V shed 4 bases and J shed 10 bases, with 19 bases lying between them. Per germline, CDR1 KGHDR and CDR2 SFDVKD.

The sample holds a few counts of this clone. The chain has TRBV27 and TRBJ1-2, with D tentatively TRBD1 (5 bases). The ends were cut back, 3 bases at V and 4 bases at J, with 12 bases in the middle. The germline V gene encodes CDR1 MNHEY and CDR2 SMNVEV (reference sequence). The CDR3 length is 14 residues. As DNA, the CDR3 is TGTGCCAGCAGTTTTGACGCGGGGGGCTATGGCTACACCTTC. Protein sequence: CASSFDAGGYGYTF.

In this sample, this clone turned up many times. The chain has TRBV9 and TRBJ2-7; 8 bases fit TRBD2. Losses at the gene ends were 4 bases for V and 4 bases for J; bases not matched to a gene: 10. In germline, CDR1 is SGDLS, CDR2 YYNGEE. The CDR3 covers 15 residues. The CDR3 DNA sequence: TGTGCCAGCAGCCCGAGCGGGAGATTAGGTTACGAGCAGTACTTC. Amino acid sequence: CASSPSGRLGYEQYF.

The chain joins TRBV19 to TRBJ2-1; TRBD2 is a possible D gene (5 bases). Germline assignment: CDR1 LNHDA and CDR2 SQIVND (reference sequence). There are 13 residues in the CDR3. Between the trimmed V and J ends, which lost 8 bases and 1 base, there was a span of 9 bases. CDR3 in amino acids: CASRPGSYNEQFF. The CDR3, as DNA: TGTGCCAGTCGGCCGGGATCCTACAATGAGCAGTTCTTC.

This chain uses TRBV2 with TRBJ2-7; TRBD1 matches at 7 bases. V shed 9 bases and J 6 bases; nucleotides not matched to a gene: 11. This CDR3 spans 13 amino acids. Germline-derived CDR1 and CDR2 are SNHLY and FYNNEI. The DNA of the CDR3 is TGTGCCAGGTCGCGGACAGGCTCATCCGAGCAGTACTTC. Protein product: CARSRTGSSEQYF.

The CDR3 spells CASSLPGGFTYEQYF. CDR3 coding DNA: TGTGCCAGCAGTTTACCGGGGGGCTTTACCTACGAGCAGTACTTC. The chain has TRBV28 and TRBJ2-7; maybe TRBD2 (7 bases). The V gene lost 2 bases and the J gene lost 2 bases, with 13 bases spanning the gap. CDR3 length: 15 residues. Germline CDR1 reads MDHEN; CDR2 reads SYDVKM.

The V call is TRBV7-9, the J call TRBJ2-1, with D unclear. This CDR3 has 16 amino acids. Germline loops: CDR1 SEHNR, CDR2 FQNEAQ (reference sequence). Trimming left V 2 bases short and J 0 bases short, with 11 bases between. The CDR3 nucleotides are TGTGCCAGCAGCTTAACCCTAGGTTCCTCCTACAATGAGCAGTTCTTC. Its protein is CASSLTLGSSYNEQFF.

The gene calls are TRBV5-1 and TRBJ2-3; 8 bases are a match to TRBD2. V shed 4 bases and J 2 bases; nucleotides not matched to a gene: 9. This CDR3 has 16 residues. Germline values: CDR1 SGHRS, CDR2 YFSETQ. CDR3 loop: CASSGTLAGPTDTQYF. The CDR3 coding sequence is TGCGCCAGCAGCGGTACCCTAGCGGGCCCCACAGATACGCAGTATTTT.

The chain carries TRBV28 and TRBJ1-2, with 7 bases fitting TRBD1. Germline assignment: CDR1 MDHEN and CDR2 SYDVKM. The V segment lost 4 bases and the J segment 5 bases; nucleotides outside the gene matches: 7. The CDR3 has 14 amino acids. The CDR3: CASSSPGGQYGYTF. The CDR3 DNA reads TGTGCCAGCAGTTCCCCCGGGGGACAGTATGGCTACACCTTC.

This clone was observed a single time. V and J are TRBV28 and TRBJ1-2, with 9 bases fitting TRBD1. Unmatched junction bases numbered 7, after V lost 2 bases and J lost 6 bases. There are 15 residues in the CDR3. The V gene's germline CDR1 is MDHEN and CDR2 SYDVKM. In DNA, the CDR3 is TGTGCCAGCAGTTTAGAGTGGGGGACAGGGAATGGCTACACCTTC. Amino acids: CASSLEWGTGNGYTF.

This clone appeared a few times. CDR3 nucleotides: TGTGCCAGCAGCGTAGGGGTGGACAGGGACTACGAGCAGTACTTC. Its translation: CASSVGVDRDYEQYF. This chain links TRBV9 with TRBJ2-7, with 8 bases that match TRBD1. With 0 bases clipped from V and 3 bases from J, the junction kept 5 bases outside the gene matches. CDR3 length: 15 residues. The germline CDR1 and CDR2 sequences are SGDLS and YYNGEE.

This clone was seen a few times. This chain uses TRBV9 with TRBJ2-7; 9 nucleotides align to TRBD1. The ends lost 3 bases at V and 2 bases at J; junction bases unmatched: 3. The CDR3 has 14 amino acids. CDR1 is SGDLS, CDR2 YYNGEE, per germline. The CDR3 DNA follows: TGTGCCAGCAGCGCAACAGGGGGCCCCTACGAGCAGTACTTC. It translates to CASSATGGPYEQYF.

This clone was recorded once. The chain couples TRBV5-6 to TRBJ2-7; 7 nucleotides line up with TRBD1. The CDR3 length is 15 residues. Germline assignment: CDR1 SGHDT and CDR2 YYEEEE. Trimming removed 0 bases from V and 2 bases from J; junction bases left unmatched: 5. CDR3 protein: CASSLEPGGTYEQYF. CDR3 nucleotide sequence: TGTGCCAGCAGCTTGGAGCCAGGGGGTACCTACGAGCAGTACTTC.

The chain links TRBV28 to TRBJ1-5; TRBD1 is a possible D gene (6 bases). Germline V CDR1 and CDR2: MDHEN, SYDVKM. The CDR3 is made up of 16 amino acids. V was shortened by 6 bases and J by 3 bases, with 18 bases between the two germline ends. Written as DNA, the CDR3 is TGTGCCAGCAGGATCGTAGGGCAGGGGTTCAATCAGCCCCAGCATTTT. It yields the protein CASRIVGQGFNQPQHF.

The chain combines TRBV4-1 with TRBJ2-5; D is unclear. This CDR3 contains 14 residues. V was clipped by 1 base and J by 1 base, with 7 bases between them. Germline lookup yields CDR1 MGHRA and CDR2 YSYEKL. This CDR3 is CASSQAPSQETQYF. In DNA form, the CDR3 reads TGCGCCAGCAGCCAAGCTCCCTCCCAAGAGACCCAGTACTTC.

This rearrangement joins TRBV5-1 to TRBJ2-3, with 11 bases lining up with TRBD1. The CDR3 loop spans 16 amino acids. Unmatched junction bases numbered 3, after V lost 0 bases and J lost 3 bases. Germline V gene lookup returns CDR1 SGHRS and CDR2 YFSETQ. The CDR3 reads CASSLGGQGATDTQYF. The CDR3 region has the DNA TGCGCCAGCAGCTTGGGAGGACAGGGGGCAACAGATACGCAGTATTTT.

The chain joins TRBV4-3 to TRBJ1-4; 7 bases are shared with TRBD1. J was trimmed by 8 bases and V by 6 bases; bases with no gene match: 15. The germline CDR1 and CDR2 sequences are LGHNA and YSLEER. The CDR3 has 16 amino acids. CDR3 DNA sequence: TGCGCCAGCAGTCATATCCCCGGGACAGCCACCGAAAAACTGTTTTTT. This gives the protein CASSHIPGTATEKLFF.